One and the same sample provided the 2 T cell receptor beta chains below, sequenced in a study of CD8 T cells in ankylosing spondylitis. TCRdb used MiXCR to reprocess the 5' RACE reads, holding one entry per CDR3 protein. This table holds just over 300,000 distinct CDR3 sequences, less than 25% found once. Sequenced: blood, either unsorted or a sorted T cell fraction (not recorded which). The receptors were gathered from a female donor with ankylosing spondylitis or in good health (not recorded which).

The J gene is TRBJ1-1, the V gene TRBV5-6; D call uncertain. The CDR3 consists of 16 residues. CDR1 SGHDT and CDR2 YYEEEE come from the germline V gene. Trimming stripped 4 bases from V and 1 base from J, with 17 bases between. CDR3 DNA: TGTGCCAGCAGCCCCCTCGGCCGGACCCGGAACACTGAAGCTTTCTTT. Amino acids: CASSPLGRTRNTEAFF.

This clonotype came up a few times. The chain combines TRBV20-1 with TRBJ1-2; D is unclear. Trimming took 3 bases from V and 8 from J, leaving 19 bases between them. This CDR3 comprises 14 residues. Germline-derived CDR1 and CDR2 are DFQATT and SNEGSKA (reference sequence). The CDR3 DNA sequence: TGCAGTGCTAGTTACCCAGGCAGCCCAAAAGGCTACACCTTC. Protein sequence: CSASYPGSPKGYTF.